The T cell receptor (beta chain) described here comes from a study of T cells in women clearing cervical HPV infection. About the research overall: Controls were women whose single incident HPV16 infection cleared within 12 months without precancer or cancer.

TCRdb's table, derived via immunoSEQ multiplex PCR, lists solely in-frame clones and lacks some. The sample includes approximately 40,000 clones. The CDR3 runs 12 residues. The V gene lost 1 base and the J gene lost 6 bases, with 7 bases spanning the gap. Germline V CDR1 and CDR2: SGHVS, FNYEAQ. Points on this clone: From the germline J gene comes the end of the CDR3, since the read stops 3 residues before it.

The receptor was derived from a woman aged 18-69 years with a cervical HPV16 infection that either progressed to CIN3+ or cleared (not recorded which). Sequencing was performed on blood buffy coat. J is TRBJ2-7 and V is TRBV7-6, with D possibly matching TRBD1 (5 bases). The sequenced CDR3 bases are TGTGCCAGCAGCTTAGGTAGGGGCGAG. This gives the protein CASSLGRGE. The whole CDR3 sequence is CASSLGRGEQYF.